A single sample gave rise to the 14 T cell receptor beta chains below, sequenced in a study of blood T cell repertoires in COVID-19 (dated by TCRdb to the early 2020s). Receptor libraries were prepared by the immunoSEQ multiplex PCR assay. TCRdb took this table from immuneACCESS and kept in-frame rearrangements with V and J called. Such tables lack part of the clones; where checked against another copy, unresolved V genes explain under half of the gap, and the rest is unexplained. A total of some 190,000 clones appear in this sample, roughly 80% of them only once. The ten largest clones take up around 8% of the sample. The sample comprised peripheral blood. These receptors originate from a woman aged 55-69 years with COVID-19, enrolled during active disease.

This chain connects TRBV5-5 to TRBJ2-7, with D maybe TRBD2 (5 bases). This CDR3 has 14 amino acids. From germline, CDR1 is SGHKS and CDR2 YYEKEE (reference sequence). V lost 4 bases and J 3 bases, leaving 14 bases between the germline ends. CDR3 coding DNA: TGTGCCAGCAGCCGTGGACTTGGCGGCTACGAGCAGTACTTC. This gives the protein CASSRGLGGYEQYF.

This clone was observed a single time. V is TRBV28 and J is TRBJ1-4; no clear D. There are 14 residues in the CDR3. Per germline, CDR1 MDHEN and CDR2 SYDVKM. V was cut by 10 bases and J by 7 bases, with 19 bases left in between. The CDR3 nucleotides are TGTGCCACCTACTTAAGGGCGGGGTCTGAAAAACTGTTTTTT. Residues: CATYLRAGSEKLFF.

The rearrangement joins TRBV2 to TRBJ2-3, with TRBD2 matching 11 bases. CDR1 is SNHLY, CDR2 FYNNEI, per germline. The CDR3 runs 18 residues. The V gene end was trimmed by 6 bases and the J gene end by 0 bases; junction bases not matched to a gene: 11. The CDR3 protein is CASRLLAGVTSSTDTQYF. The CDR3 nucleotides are TGTGCCAGCAGGCTACTAGCGGGGGTGACTTCTAGCACAGATACGCAGTATTTT.

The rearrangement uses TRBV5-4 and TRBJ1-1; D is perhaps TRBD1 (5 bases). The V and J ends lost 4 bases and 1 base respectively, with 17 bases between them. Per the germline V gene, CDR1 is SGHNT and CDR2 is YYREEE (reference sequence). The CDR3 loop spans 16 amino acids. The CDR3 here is CASSTRFRTQNTEAFF. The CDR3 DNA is TGTGCCAGCAGCACCAGGTTTAGGACACAGAACACTGAAGCTTTCTTT. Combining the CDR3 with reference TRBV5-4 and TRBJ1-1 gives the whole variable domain ETGVTQSPTHLIKTRGQQVTLRCSSQSGHNTVSWYQQALGQGPQFIFQYYREEENGRGNFPPRFSGLQFPNYSSELNVNALELDDSALYLCASSTRFRTQNTEAFFGQGTRLTVV.

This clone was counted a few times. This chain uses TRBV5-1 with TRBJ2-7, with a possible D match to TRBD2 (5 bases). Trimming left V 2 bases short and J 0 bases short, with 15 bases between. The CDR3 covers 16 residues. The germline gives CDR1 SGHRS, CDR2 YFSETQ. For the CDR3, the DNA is TGCGCCAGCAGCTTAGGAGGATTTGAACGCTCCTACGAGCAGTACTTC. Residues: CASSLGGFERSYEQYF.

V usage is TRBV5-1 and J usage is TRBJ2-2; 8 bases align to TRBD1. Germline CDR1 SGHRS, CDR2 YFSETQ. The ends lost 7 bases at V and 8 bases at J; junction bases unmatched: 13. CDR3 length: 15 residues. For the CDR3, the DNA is TGCGCCAGCTCGCAAGAGACAGGGGCGACTGGGGAGCTGTTTTTT. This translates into CASSQETGATGELFF. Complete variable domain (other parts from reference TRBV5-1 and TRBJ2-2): KAGVTQTPRYLIKTRGQQVTLSCSPISGHRSVSWYQQTPGQGLQFLFEYFSETQRNKGNFPGRFSGRQFSNSRSEMNVSTLELGDSALYLCASSQETGATGELFFGEGSRLTVL.

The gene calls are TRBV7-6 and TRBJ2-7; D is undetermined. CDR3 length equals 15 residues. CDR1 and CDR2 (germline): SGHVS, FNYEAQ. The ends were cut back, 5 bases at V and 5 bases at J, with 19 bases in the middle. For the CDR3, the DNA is TGTGCCAGCAGCGCAGACAATACCCGTCGTCACGAGCAGTACTTC. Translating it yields CASSADNTRRHEQYF.

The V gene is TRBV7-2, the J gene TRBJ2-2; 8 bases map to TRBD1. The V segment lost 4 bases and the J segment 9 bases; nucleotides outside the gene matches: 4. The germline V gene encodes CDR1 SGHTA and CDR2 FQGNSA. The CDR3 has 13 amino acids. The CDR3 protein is CASSSPGGWELFF. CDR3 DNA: TGTGCCAGCAGCTCGCCAGGGGGCTGGGAGCTGTTTTTT.

The CDR3 is CASSLKSRGRISSYEQYF. The CDR3 DNA sequence: TGTGCCAGCAGTTTAAAGAGTCGCGGGAGGATAAGCTCCTACGAGCAGTACTTC. The genes are TRBV28 and TRBJ2-7; 8 bases fit TRBD2. CDR1 MDHEN and CDR2 SYDVKM come from the germline V gene. Germline trimming cut 2 bases from V and 0 bases from J; bases unmatched to any gene: 12. CDR3 size: 18 residues.

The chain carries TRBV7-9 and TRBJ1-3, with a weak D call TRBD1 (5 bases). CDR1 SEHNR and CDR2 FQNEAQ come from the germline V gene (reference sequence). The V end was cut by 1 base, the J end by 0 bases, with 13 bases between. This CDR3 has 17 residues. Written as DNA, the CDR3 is TGTGCCAGCAGCTTAGAGGGACTATACCTCTCTGGAAACACCATATATTTT. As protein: CASSLEGLYLSGNTIYF.

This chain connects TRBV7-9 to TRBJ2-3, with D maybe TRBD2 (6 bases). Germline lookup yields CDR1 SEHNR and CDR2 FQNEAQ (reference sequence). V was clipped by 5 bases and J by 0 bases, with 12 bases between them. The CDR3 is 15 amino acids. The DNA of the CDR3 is TGTGCCAGCAGCGTTATAGCGGCCAGCACAGATACGCAGTATTTT. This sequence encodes CASSVIAASTDTQYF. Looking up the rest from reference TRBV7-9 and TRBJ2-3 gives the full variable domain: DTGVSQNPRHKITKRGQNVTFRCDPISEHNRLYWYRQTLGQGPEFLTYFQNEAQLEKSRLLSDRFSAERPKGSFSTLEIQRTEQGDSAMYLCASSVIAASTDTQYFGPGTRLTVL.

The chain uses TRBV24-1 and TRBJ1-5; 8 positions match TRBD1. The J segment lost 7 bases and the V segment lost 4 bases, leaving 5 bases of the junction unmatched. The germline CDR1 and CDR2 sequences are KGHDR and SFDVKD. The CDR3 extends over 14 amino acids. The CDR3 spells CATSDTGQGQPQHF. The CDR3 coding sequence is TGTGCCACCAGTGACACCGGACAGGGCCAGCCCCAGCATTTT.

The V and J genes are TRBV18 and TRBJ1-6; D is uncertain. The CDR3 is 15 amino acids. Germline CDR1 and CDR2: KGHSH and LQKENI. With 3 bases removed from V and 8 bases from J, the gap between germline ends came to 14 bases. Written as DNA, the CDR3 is TGTGCCAGCTCACCGAGGAGTGGCTTGGATTCACCCCTCCACTTT. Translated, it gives CASSPRSGLDSPLHF.

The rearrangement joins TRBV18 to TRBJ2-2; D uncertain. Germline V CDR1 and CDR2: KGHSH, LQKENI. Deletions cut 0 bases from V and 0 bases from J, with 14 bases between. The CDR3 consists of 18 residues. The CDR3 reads CASSPPASVGANTGELFF. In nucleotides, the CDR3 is TGTGCCAGCTCACCACCGGCTTCAGTCGGAGCGAACACCGGGGAGCTGTTTTTT.